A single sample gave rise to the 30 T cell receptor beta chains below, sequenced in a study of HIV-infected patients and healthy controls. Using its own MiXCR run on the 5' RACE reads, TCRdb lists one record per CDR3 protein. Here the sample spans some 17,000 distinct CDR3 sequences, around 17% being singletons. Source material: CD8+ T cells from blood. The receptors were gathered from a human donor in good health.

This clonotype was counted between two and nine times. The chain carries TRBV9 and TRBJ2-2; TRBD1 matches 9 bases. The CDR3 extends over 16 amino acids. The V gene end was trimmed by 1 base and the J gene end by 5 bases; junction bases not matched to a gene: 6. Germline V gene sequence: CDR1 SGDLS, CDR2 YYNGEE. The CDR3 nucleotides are TGTGCCAGCAGCGTACTGGGACAGGGAGATACCGGGGAGCTGTTTTTT. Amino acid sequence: CASSVLGQGDTGELFF.

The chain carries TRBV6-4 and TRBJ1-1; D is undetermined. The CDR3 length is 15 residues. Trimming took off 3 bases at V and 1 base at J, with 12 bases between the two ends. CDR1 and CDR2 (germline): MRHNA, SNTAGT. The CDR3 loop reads CASSETPETNTEAFF. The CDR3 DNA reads TGTGCCAGCAGTGAGACCCCGGAGACGAACACTGAAGCTTTCTTT.

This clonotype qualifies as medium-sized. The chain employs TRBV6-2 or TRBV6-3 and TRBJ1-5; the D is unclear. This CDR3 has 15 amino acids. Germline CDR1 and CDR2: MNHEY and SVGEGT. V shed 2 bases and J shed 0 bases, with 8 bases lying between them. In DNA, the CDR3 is TGTGCCAGCAGTTACGGGGTCGATAGCAATCAGCCCCAGCATTTT. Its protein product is CASSYGVDSNQPQHF.

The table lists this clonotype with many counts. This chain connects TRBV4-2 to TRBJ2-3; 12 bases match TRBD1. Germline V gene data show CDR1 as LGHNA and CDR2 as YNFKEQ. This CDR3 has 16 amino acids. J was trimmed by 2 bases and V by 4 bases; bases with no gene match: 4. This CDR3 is CASSPGQGASTDTQYF. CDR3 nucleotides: TGTGCCAGCAGCCCGGGACAGGGGGCGTCCACAGATACGCAGTATTTT.

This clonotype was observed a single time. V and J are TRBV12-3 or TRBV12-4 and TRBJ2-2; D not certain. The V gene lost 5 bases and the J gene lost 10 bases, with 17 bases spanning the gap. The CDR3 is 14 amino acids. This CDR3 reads CASSIPLGRAELFF. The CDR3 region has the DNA TGTGCCAGCAGTATCCCTCTAGGTAGAGCGGAGCTGTTTTTT.

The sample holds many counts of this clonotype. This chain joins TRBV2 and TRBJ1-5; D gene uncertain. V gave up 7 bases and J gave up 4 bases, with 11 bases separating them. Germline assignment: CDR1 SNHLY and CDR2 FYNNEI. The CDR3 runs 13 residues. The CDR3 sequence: CASTSVGNQPQHF. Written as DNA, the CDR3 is TGTGCCAGCACCAGTGTCGGAAATCAGCCCCAGCATTTT.

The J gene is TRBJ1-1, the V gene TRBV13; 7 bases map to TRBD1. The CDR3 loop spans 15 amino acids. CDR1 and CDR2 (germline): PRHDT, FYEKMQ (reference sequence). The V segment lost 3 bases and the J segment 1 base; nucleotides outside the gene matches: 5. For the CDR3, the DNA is TGTGCCAGCAGCTTGGCCACAGGGGAGAACACTGAAGCTTTCTTT. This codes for CASSLATGENTEAFF.

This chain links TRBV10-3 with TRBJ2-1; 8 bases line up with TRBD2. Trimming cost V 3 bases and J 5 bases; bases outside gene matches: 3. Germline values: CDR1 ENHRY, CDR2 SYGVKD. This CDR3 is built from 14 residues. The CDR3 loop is CAISDPAGDNEQFF. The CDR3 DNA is TGTGCCATCAGTGACCCAGCGGGGGACAATGAGCAGTTCTTC.

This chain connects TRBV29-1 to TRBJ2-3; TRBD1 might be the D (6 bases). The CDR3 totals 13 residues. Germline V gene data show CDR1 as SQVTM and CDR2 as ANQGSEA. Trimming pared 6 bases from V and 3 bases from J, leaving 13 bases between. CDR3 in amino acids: CSVLGGSTDTQYF. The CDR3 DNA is TGCAGCGTGTTAGGGGGATCGACAGATACGCAGTATTTT.

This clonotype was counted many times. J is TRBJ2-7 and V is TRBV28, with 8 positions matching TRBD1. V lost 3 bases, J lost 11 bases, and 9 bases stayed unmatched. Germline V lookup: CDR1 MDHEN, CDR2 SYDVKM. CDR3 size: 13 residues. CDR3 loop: CASSLGTGLEEYF. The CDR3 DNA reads TGTGCCAGCAGTTTGGGGACAGGCCTAGAGGAGTACTTC.

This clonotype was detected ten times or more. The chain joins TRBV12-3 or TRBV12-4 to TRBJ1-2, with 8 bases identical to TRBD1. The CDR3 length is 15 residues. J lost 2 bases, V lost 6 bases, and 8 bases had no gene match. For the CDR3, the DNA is TGTGCCAGCAGCCCTACTGACAGGGGCAACTATGGCTACACCTTC. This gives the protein CASSPTDRGNYGYTF.

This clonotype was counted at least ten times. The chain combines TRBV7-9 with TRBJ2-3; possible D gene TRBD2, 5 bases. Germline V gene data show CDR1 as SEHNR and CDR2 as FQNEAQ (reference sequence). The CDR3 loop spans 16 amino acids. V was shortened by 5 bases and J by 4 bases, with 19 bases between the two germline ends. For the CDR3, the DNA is TGTGCCAGCAGCAACCTAGCAGGAGGAGTCGCAGATACGCAGTATTTT. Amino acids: CASSNLAGGVADTQYF.

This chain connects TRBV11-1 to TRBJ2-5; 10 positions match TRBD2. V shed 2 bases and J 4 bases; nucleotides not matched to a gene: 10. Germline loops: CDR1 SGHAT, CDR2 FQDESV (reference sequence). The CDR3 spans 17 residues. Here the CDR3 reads CASSLSGSGGAGETQYF. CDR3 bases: TGTGCCAGCAGCTTATCGGGCAGCGGGGGGGCCGGAGAGACCCAGTACTTC.

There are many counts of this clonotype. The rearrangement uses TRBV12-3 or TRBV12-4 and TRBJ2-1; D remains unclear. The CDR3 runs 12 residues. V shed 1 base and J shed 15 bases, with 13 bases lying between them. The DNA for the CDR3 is TGTGCCAGCAGTTTAGGGCTAGTAGAGATGTTCTTC. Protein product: CASSLGLVEMFF.

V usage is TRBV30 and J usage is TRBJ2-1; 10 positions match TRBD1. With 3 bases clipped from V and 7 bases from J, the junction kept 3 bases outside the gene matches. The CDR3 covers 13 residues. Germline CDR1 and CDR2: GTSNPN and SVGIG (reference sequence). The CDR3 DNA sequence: TGTGCCTGGAGAGGACAGGGGGAGAATGAGCAGTTCTTC. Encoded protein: CAWRGQGENEQFF.

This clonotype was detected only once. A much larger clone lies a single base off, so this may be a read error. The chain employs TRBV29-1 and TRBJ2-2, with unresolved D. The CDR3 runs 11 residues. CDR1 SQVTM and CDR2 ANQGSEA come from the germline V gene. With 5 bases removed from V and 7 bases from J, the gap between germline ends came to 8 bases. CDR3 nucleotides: TGCAGCGTTAACTTGAGCGGGGAGCTGTTTTTT. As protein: CSVNLSGELFF.

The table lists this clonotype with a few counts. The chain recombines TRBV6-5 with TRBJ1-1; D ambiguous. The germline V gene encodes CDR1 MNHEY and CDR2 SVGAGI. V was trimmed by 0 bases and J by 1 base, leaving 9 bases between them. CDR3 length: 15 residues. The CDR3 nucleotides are TGTGCCAGCAGTTACTCCCGGCAGAGGAACACTGAAGCTTTCTTT. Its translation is CASSYSRQRNTEAFF.

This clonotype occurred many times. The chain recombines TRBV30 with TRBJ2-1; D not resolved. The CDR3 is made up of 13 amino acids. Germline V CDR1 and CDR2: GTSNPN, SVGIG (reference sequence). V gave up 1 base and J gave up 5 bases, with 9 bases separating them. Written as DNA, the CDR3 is TGTGCCTGGAGTGGAGGTGGACACAATGAGCAGTTCTTC. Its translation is CAWSGGGHNEQFF.

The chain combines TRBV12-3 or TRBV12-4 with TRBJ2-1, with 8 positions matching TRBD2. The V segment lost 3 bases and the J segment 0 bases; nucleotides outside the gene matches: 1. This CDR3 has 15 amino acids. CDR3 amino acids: CASSFGTSSYNEQFF. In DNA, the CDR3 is TGTGCCAGCAGTTTTGGGACTAGCTCCTACAATGAGCAGTTCTTC.

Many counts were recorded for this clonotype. The CDR3 bases are TGTGCCAGCAGTTTAATGAATACGCAGTATTTT. This encodes CASSLMNTQYF. This chain connects TRBV12-3 or TRBV12-4 to TRBJ2-3, with D uncertain. There are 11 residues in the CDR3. Deletions cut 2 bases from V and 7 bases from J, with 4 bases between.

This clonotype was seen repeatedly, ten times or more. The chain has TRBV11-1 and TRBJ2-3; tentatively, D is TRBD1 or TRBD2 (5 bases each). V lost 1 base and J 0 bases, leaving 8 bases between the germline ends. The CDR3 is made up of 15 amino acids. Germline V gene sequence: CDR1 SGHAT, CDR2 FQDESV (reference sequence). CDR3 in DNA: TGTGCCAGCAGCTTAGGGGGGACGAGCACAGATACGCAGTATTTT. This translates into CASSLGGTSTDTQYF. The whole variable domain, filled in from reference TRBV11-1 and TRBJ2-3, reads EAEVAQSPRYKITEKSQAVAFWCDPISGHATLYWYRQILGQGPELLVQFQDESVVDDSQLPKDRFSAERLKGVDSTLKIQPAELGDSAMYLCASSLGGTSTDTQYFGPGTRLTVL.

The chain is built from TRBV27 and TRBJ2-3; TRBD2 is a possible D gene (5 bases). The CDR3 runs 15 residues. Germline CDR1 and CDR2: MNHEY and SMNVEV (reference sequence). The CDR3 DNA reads TGTGCTACCCTACCGAGAGGGTTGAGATGGCGGCCGCAGTATTTT. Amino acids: CATLPRGLRWRPQYF.

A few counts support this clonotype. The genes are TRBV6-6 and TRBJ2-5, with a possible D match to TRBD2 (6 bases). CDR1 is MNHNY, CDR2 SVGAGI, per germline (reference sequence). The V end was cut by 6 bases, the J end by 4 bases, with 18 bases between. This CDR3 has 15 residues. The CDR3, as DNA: TGTGCCAGCAGCGACACTCGGGGGTCCCCAGAGACCCAGTACTTC. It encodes CASSDTRGSPETQYF.

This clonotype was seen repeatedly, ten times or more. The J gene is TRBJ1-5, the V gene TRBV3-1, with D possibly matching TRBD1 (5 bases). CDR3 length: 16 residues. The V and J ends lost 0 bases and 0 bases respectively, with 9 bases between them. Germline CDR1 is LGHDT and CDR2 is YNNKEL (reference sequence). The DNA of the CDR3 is TGTGCCAGCAGCCAAGATGATGGACATAGCAATCAGCCCCAGCATTTT. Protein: CASSQDDGHSNQPQHF.

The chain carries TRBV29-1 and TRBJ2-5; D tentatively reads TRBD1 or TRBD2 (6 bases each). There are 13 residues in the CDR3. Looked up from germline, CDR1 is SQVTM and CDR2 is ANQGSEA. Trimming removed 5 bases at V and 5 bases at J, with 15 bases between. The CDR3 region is CSVLGGSRETQYF. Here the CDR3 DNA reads TGCAGCGTTTTGGGGGGCTCAAGGGAGACCCAGTACTTC.

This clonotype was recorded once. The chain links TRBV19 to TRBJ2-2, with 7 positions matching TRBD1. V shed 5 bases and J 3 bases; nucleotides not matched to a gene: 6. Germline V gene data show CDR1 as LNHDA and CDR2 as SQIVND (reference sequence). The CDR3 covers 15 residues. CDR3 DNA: TGTGCCAGTAGTCGAGCAGGGGGTTACACCGGGGAGCTGTTTTTT. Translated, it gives CASSRAGGYTGELFF.

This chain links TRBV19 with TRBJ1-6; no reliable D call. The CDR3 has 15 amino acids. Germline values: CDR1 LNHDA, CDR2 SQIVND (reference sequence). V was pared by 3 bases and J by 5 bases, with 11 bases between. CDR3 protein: CASSIIWPDNSPLHF. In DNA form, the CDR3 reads TGTGCCAGTAGTATTATATGGCCAGATAATTCACCCCTCCACTTT.

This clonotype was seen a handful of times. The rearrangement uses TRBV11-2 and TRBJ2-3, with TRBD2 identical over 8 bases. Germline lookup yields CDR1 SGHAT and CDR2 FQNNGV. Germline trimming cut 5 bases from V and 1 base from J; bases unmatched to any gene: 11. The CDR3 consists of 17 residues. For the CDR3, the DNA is TGTGCCAGCAGCCCAAGGTCGGGACTAGGCGGCACAGATACGCAGTATTTT. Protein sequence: CASSPRSGLGGTDTQYF.

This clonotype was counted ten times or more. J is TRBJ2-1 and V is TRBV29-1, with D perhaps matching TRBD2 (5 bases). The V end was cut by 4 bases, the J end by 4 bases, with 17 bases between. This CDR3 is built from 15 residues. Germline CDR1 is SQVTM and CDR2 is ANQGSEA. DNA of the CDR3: TGCAGCGTTGGCCCTACTAGTTACCCGTACAATGAGCAGTTCTTC. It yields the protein CSVGPTSYPYNEQFF.

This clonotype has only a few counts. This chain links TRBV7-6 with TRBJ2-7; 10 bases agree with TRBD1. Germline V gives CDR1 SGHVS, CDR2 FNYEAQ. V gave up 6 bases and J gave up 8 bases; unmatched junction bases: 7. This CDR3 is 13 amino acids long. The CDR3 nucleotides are TGTGCCAGCAGGCAAGGGACAGGGGAACAGCAGTACTTC. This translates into CASRQGTGEQQYF.